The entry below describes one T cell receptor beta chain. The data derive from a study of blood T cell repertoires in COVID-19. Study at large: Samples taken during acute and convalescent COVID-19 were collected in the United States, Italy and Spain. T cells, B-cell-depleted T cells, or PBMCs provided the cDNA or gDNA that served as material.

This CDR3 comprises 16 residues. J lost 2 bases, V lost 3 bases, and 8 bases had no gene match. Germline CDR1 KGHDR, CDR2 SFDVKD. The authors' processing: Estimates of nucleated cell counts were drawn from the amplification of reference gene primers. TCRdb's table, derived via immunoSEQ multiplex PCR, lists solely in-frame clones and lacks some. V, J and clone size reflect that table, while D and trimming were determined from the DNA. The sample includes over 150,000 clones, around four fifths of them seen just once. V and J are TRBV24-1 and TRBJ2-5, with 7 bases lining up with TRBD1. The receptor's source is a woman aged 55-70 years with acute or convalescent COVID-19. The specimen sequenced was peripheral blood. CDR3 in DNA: TGTGCCACCAGTGATAGTAAGACAGGGATTCAAGAGACCCAGTACTTC. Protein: CATSDSKTGIQETQYF.